This entry lists 23 T cell receptor beta chains sequenced from one sample in a study of human T cells and chemical hapten exposure. From the RACE reads, TCRdb called clonotypes with MiXCR, one entry per CDR3 protein. This sample has more than 150,000 distinct CDR3 sequences, with 25% to 35% found just once. Described time point: pre-sensitization, week 0. Treatment meaning: therapeutic diphenylcyclopropenone sensitization with weekly scalp DPC. Sequenced here: whole blood, sampled in connection with sensitization to the hapten diphenylcyclopropenone (DPC). These receptors all come from a woman younger than 45 with alopecia areata. Some clones in this sample may be carry-over from other donors' samples.

The chain employs TRBV12-3 or TRBV12-4 and TRBJ1-1; TRBD1 is a possible D gene (5 bases). There are 16 residues in the CDR3. Trimming cost V 0 bases and J 3 bases, with 14 bases left between them. The CDR3 here is CASSLAQGQEYTEAFF. The CDR3 coding sequence is TGTGCCAGCAGTTTAGCCCAGGGTCAGGAGTACACTGAAGCTTTCTTT.

The CDR3 bases are TGTGCCAGCAGCCGACTGGGGACCCAGTACTTC. This translates into CASSRLGTQYF. This sequence joins TRBV28 and TRBJ2-5; D remains unclear. V was cut by 6 bases and J by 7 bases, with 9 bases left in between. The CDR3 extends over 11 amino acids. The germline V gene has CDR1 MDHEN and CDR2 SYDVKM.

This chain uses TRBV2 with TRBJ1-6; possibly TRBD1 for D (6 bases). Germline CDR1 reads SNHLY; CDR2 reads FYNNEI. CDR3 length: 17 residues. V lost 1 base, J lost 0 bases, and 10 bases lay in between. The CDR3 protein is CASSEGTGNSYNSPLHF. The CDR3 nucleotides are TGTGCCAGCAGTGAAGGTACAGGGAACTCCTATAATTCACCCCTCCACTTT.

This clonotype was observed many times. The chain carries TRBV28 and TRBJ1-1; a weak D match, TRBD1 (5 bases). CDR1 is MDHEN and CDR2 is SYDVKM in the germline V gene. The CDR3 runs 12 residues. V was pared by 6 bases and J by 10 bases, with 15 bases between. The CDR3 protein is CASSLDTVRAFF. CDR3 nucleotide sequence: TGTGCCAGCAGCCTGGACACTGTAAGAGCTTTCTTT.

This chain links TRBV5-1 with TRBJ1-2; D remains ambiguous. The CDR3 is made up of 13 amino acids. V lost 3 bases and J lost 6, with 12 bases in between. CDR1 and CDR2 (germline): SGHRS, YFSETQ. The DNA of the CDR3 is TGCGCCAGCAGCTACGGACTGTCTGATGGCTACACCTTC. Its protein product is CASSYGLSDGYTF.

This clonotype showed up just a few times. The chain employs TRBV4-1 and TRBJ1-1, with 9 bases that match TRBD1. CDR3 length equals 15 residues. The germline V gene encodes CDR1 MGHRA and CDR2 YSYEKL. Trimming took 4 bases from V and 3 from J; bases not matched to a gene: 6. The CDR3 region has the DNA TGCGCCAGCAGCCGGGGACAGGGAGGTCACACTGAAGCTTTCTTT. Its translation: CASSRGQGGHTEAFF.

The gene calls are TRBV4-3 and TRBJ1-6; D call uncertain. The V gene's germline CDR1 is LGHNA and CDR2 YSLEER. This CDR3 is 13 amino acids long. V lost 4 bases to trimming and J lost 7 bases, with 8 bases between them. CDR3 sequence: CASSPVGNSPLHF. CDR3 DNA: TGCGCCAGCAGCCCTGTCGGAAATTCACCCCTCCACTTT.

This rearrangement joins TRBV20-1 to TRBJ2-7; possible D gene TRBD2, 7 bases. V lost 2 bases, J lost 2 bases, and 16 bases lay in between. CDR3 length equals 15 residues. Germline lookup yields CDR1 DFQATT and CDR2 SNEGSKA (reference sequence). The CDR3 here is CSARFGAGQPYEQYF. The CDR3 DNA is TGCAGTGCTAGATTTGGAGCGGGACAACCCTACGAGCAGTACTTC.

This clonotype was counted a few times. The rearrangement links TRBV11-2 to TRBJ2-6, with D perhaps TRBD1 or TRBD2 (5 bases each). With 3 bases removed from V and 4 bases from J, the gap between germline ends came to 10 bases. Germline CDR1 and CDR2: SGHAT and FQNNGV. This CDR3 has 15 residues. For the CDR3, the DNA is TGTGCCAGCAGCTTCGCAGGGACCGGGGCCAACGTCCTGACTTTC. This sequence encodes CASSFAGTGANVLTF.

The J gene is TRBJ1-2, the V gene TRBV28; 7 nucleotides match TRBD1. The V segment lost 2 bases and the J segment 5 bases; nucleotides outside the gene matches: 2. Germline lookup yields CDR1 MDHEN and CDR2 SYDVKM. CDR3 length: 13 amino acids. CDR3 in amino acids: CASSLGTEYGYTF. In nucleotides, the CDR3 is TGTGCCAGCAGTTTAGGGACAGAATATGGCTACACCTTC.

This clonotype has only one observation. CDR3: CASSLTGTKDEQFF. The CDR3 DNA reads TGTGCCAGCAGCTTGACAGGGACCAAAGATGAGCAGTTCTTC. The chain recombines TRBV5-5 with TRBJ2-1; weak D call: TRBD1 (6 bases). With 1 base removed from V and 8 bases from J, the gap between germline ends came to 13 bases. Per germline, CDR1 SGHKS and CDR2 YYEKEE (reference sequence). The CDR3 loop spans 14 amino acids.

This clonotype was observed a few times. V gene TRBV7-2 combines with J gene TRBJ1-1; TRBD1 matches at 10 bases. Germline assignment: CDR1 SGHTA and CDR2 FQGNSA. The CDR3 consists of 15 residues. V shed 5 bases and J 5 bases; nucleotides not matched to a gene: 8. The CDR3 loop reads CASSPSGQGGTEAFF. CDR3 bases: TGTGCCAGCAGCCCCTCCGGACAGGGGGGGACTGAAGCTTTCTTT.

CDR3 amino acids: CASSNTGTGSYEQYF. CDR3 DNA sequence: TGTGCCAGCAGCAATACCGGGACAGGGTCCTACGAGCAGTACTTC. The V call is TRBV12-3 or TRBV12-4, the J call TRBJ2-7; 9 nucleotides line up with TRBD1. With 6 bases clipped from V and 1 base from J, the junction kept 7 bases outside the gene matches. CDR3 size: 15 residues.

The V and J genes are TRBV29-1 and TRBJ2-3; the match to TRBD2 covers 9 bases. Trimming at V came to 3 bases and at J to 9 bases, leaving 16 bases not matched to a gene. The CDR3 extends over 16 amino acids. Germline loops: CDR1 SQVTM, CDR2 ANQGSEA. The CDR3 loop reads CSVENSGTSRGGTQYF. In DNA form, the CDR3 reads TGCAGCGTTGAGAATTCCGGGACTAGCCGGGGAGGCACGCAGTATTTT.

This clonotype was seen a handful of times. V gene TRBV20-1 combines with J gene TRBJ1-4; D ambiguous. Germline V CDR1 and CDR2: DFQATT, SNEGSKA (reference sequence). The CDR3 length is 12 residues. V lost 2 bases, J lost 4 bases, and 5 bases lay in between. The CDR3, as DNA: TGCAGTGCTAGATGGCTTAATGAAAAACTGTTTTTT. Protein product: CSARWLNEKLFF.

This chain links TRBV20-1 with TRBJ1-1, with 7 bases lining up with TRBD1. V shed 3 bases and J 6 bases; nucleotides not matched to a gene: 7. The CDR3 is made up of 13 amino acids. The germline gives CDR1 DFQATT, CDR2 SNEGSKA (reference sequence). CDR3 loop: CSASAGTVPEAFF. The DNA of the CDR3 is TGCAGTGCTAGCGCCGGGACAGTACCTGAAGCTTTCTTT.

A few counts support this clonotype. J is TRBJ1-1 and V is TRBV7-2, with 8 positions matching TRBD1. The CDR3 runs to 15 residues. With V trimmed by 0 bases and J by 10 bases, 10 bases remained unmatched. Germline V lookup: CDR1 SGHTA, CDR2 FQGNSA. CDR3 in amino acids: CASSLAGQGAPGAFF. In nucleotides, the CDR3 is TGTGCCAGCAGCTTAGCTGGACAGGGAGCTCCCGGAGCTTTCTTT.

This rearrangement joins TRBV2 to TRBJ2-3; a weak D match, TRBD2 (5 bases). CDR3 length: 14 residues. Trimming removed 6 bases at V and 3 bases at J, with 13 bases between. CDR1 SNHLY and CDR2 FYNNEI come from the germline V gene. CDR3 sequence: CASRADPGTDTQYF. The CDR3, as DNA: TGTGCCAGCAGGGCTGACCCGGGAACAGATACGCAGTATTTT.

The chain is built from TRBV11-2 and TRBJ2-1; D might be TRBD2 (5 bases). Between the trimmed V and J ends, which lost 1 base and 5 bases, there was a span of 12 bases. Germline V lookup: CDR1 SGHAT, CDR2 FQNNGV. This CDR3 is built from 15 residues. Written as DNA, the CDR3 is TGTGCCAGCAGCTTAGCCAAACTAGAAAACAATGAGCAGTTCTTC. Amino acid sequence: CASSLAKLENNEQFF.

This clonotype was detected a few times. The chain recombines TRBV28 with TRBJ2-3, with D unresolved. The V end was cut by 5 bases, the J end by 8 bases, with 8 bases between. The V gene's germline CDR1 is MDHEN and CDR2 SYDVKM. The length of the CDR3 is 11 residues. The CDR3: CASSQSPTQYF. The DNA of the CDR3 is TGTGCCAGCAGTCAGTCCCCTACGCAGTATTTT.

This clonotype was recorded a few times. This chain uses TRBV9 with TRBJ1-2; maybe TRBD1 (5 bases). CDR1 and CDR2 from the germline V gene are SGDLS and YYNGEE. V gave up 4 bases and J gave up 4 bases, with 20 bases separating them. This CDR3 has 16 residues. The CDR3 sequence: CASSPTWDPRSYGYTF. In DNA, the CDR3 is TGTGCCAGCAGCCCGACCTGGGACCCCCGTTCCTATGGCTACACCTTC.

The CDR3 is CASLGGTGGYGYTF. CDR3 coding DNA: TGTGCCAGCCTAGGAGGGACAGGGGGTTATGGCTACACCTTC. V gene TRBV28 combines with J gene TRBJ1-2; TRBD1 matches at 11 bases. Germline CDR1 is MDHEN and CDR2 is SYDVKM. The V segment lost 8 bases and the J segment 5 bases; nucleotides outside the gene matches: 7. CDR3 size: 14 residues.

This sequence joins TRBV30 and TRBJ2-2; 8 bases are shared with TRBD2. The germline gives CDR1 GTSNPN, CDR2 SVGIG (reference sequence). V was clipped by 7 bases and J by 7 bases; unmatched bases: 11. This CDR3 has 14 residues. This chain's CDR3 is CASDETSGSGELFF. The CDR3 DNA follows: TGTGCCTCCGATGAAACTAGCGGCAGCGGGGAGCTGTTTTTT.